The source of this T cell receptor (beta chain) is a study of blood T cell repertoires in COVID-19. Study at large: Whether acute or convalescent, the COVID-19 samples came from the United States, Italy and Spain. PBMCs, B-cell-depleted T cells, or T cells were the source of the cDNA or gDNA that made up the material.

Germline V gene sequence: CDR1 MDHEN, CDR2 SYDVKM. Trimming stripped 5 bases from V and 0 bases from J, with 10 bases between. This CDR3 region has 14 residues. Individuals aged roughly 18 to 90 years were recruited from some 26 US areas. Donors in Cohort 3 counted as recovered after two negative PCRs, clearance, or symptom resolution. TCRdb keeps only in-frame clones here, not all; method: immunoSEQ multiplex PCR. The table lists about 270,000 clones, less than 90% of them singletons, with under 3.5% in the top ten. The V and J genes are TRBV28 and TRBJ1-1, with a tentative D call TRBD1 (5 bases). Sequenced: PBMCs or T cells enriched from blood (not recorded which). The receptor's source is a woman aged 50 to 65 who had recovered from COVID-19. The CDR3, as DNA: TGTGCCAGCAGTCAGCAGGGAATGAACACTGAAGCTTTCTTT. Its protein is CASSQQGMNTEAFF.